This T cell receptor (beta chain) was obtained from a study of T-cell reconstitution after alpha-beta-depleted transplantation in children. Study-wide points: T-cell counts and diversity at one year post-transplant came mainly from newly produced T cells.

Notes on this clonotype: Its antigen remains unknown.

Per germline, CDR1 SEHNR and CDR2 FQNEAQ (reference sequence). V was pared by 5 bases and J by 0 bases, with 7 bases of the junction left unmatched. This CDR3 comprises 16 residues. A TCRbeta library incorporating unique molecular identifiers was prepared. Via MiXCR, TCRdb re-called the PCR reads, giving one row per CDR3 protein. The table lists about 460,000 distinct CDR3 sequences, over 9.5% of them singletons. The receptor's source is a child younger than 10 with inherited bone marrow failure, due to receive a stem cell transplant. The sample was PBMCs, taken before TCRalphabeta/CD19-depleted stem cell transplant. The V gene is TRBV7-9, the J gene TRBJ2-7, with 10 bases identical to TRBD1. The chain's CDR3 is CASSRTGTGASYEQYF. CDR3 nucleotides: TGTGCCAGCAGCCGAACCGGGACAGGGGCCTCCTACGAGCAGTACTTC.